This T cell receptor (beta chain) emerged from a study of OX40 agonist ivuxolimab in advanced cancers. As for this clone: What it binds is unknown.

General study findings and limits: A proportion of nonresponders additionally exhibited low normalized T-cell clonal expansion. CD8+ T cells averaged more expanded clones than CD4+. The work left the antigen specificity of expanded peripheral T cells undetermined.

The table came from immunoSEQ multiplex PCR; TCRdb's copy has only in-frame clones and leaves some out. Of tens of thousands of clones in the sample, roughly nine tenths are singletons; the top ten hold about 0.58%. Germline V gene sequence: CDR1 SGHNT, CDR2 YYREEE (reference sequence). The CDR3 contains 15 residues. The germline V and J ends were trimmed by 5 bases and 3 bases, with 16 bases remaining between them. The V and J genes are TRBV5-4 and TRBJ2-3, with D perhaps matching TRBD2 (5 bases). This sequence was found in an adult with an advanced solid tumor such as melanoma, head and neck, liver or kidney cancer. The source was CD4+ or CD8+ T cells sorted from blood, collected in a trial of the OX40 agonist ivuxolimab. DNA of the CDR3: TGTGCCAGCAGTCCCTCAAGCGGTGAAACAGATACGCAGTATTTT. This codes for CASSPSSGETDTQYF.